The 24 T cell receptor beta chains listed next were all sequenced from one sample in a study of blood T cell repertoires in COVID-19. Sequencing was performed with immunoSEQ multiplex PCR; in TCRdb, only in-frame clones are kept and a portion is missing. The sample contains some 270,000 clones, around 90% of which appear only once. The sample taken for sequencing was PBMCs or T cells enriched from blood (not recorded which). Every receptor here comes from a woman in her 30s with acute COVID-19.

The gene calls are TRBV14 and TRBJ1-3; TRBD1 aligns across 7 bases. Per germline, CDR1 SGHDN and CDR2 FVKESK. The CDR3 loop spans 16 amino acids. With V trimmed by 5 bases and J by 0 bases, 7 bases remained unmatched. DNA for the CDR3: TGTGCCAGCAGCACGACAGGGTCCTTCTCTGGAAACACCATATATTTT. Its translation: CASSTTGSFSGNTIYF. The variable domain in full, with the rest retrieved from reference TRBV14 and TRBJ1-3, is EAGVTQFPSHSVIEKGQTVTLRCDPISGHDNLYWYRRVMGKEIKFLLHFVKESKQDESGMPNNRFLAERTGGTYSTLKVQPAELEDSGVYFCASSTTGSFSGNTIYFGEGSWLTVV.

The chain recombines TRBV5-1 with TRBJ2-2; TRBD1 agrees at 9 bases. Germline V lookup: CDR1 SGHRS, CDR2 YFSETQ. The CDR3 sequence is 15 residues long. V shed 3 bases and J 5 bases; nucleotides not matched to a gene: 5. CDR3 residues: CASSWGQGQTGELFF. CDR3 bases: TGCGCCAGCAGCTGGGGACAGGGTCAGACCGGGGAGCTGTTTTTT. Together with reference TRBV5-1 and TRBJ2-2, the CDR3 gives the full variable domain: KAGVTQTPRYLIKTRGQQVTLSCSPISGHRSVSWYQQTPGQGLQFLFEYFSETQRNKGNFPGRFSGRQFSNSRSEMNVSTLELGDSALYLCASSWGQGQTGELFFGEGSRLTVL.

The chain couples TRBV5-1 to TRBJ2-7, with 13 bases lining up with TRBD2. The CDR3 contains 14 residues. In germline, CDR1 is SGHRS, CDR2 YFSETQ. V lost 6 bases to trimming and J lost 4 bases; unmatched junction nucleotides: 4. The CDR3 nucleotides are TGCGCCAGCACACTAGCGGGAGGGACGTACGAGCAGTACTTC. Translation: CASTLAGGTYEQYF.

The chain links TRBV19 to TRBJ2-3; perhaps TRBD2 as D (6 bases). The germline V gene encodes CDR1 LNHDA and CDR2 SQIVND (reference sequence). V shed 6 bases and J shed 0 bases, with 13 bases lying between them. The CDR3 consists of 15 residues. CDR3 residues: CASSAGSGSTDTQYF. In DNA form, the CDR3 reads TGTGCCAGTAGCGCGGGGAGCGGGAGCACAGATACGCAGTATTTT. Filled out from reference TRBV19 and TRBJ2-3, the complete variable domain reads DGGITQSPKYLFRKEGQNVTLSCEQNLNHDAMYWYRQDPGQGLRLIYYSQIVNDFQKGDIAEGYSVSREKKESFPLTVTSAQKNPTAFYLCASSAGSGSTDTQYFGPGTRLTVL.

This chain links TRBV5-1 with TRBJ2-1; tentative D call: TRBD1 (8 bases). Germline V gives CDR1 SGHRS, CDR2 YFSETQ. V was cut by 3 bases and J by 6 bases, with 19 bases left in between. CDR3 size: 16 residues. CDR3 protein: CASSSGQAPGGNEQFF. The CDR3 nucleotides read TGCGCCAGCAGCTCGGGACAGGCACCGGGGGGCAATGAGCAGTTCTTC.

The rearrangement joins TRBV28 to TRBJ1-6, with TRBD1 matching over 7 bases. The junction had 7 bases not matched to a gene; V was cut back by 6 bases and J by 8 bases. The CDR3 has 14 amino acids. Germline V gene sequence: CDR1 MDHEN, CDR2 SYDVKM. The CDR3 here is CASRAGQKDSPLHF. DNA for the CDR3: TGTGCCAGCAGGGCGGGACAGAAGGATTCACCCCTCCACTTT. Filled out from reference TRBV28 and TRBJ1-6, the complete variable domain reads DVKVTQSSRYLVKRTGEKVFLECVQDMDHENMFWYRQDPGLGLRLIYFSYDVKMKEKGDIPEGYSVSREKKERFSLILESASTNQTSMYLCASRAGQKDSPLHFGNGTRLTVT.

This chain uses TRBV7-2 with TRBJ2-3, with D uncertain. This CDR3 is 15 amino acids long. V was shortened by 0 bases and J by 3 bases, with 10 bases between the two germline ends. Germline V lookup: CDR1 SGHTA, CDR2 FQGNSA. This chain's CDR3 is CASSLALQSTDTQYF. The CDR3 DNA follows: TGTGCCAGCAGCTTAGCGTTACAGTCTACAGATACGCAGTATTTT.

This clone was seen only a few times. The CDR3 spells CASTQGAVTSTDTQYF. CDR3 bases: TGTGCCAGCACTCAGGGGGCAGTGACAAGCACAGATACGCAGTATTTT. The chain employs TRBV9 and TRBJ2-3; 8 bases match TRBD1. Germline V gene data show CDR1 as SGDLS and CDR2 as YYNGEE. V was pared by 6 bases and J by 0 bases, with 9 bases of the junction left unmatched. The CDR3 consists of 16 residues.

The chain is built from TRBV4-3 and TRBJ2-1; D not certain. V was shortened by 1 base and J by 5 bases, with 9 bases between the two germline ends. This CDR3 has 14 amino acids. Germline V gene lookup returns CDR1 LGHNA and CDR2 YSLEER. CDR3 protein: CASSQGSSDNEQFF. The CDR3 DNA is TGCGCCAGCAGCCAAGGTTCTAGTGACAATGAGCAGTTCTTC.

The rearrangement joins TRBV24-1 to TRBJ2-3, with D possibly matching TRBD2 (6 bases). V was shortened by 12 bases and J by 5 bases, with 11 bases between the two germline ends. This CDR3 is 11 amino acids long. Germline V CDR1 and CDR2: KGHDR, SFDVKD. In DNA form, the CDR3 reads TGTGCCTGCGGGATTGAAGATACGCAGTATTTT. It translates to CACGIEDTQYF.

This clone came up once. This chain links TRBV28 with TRBJ2-7, with TRBD1 matching 12 bases. Trimming cost V 5 bases and J 4 bases; bases outside gene matches: 6. The CDR3 sequence is 15 residues long. Germline assignment: CDR1 MDHEN and CDR2 SYDVKM. This CDR3 is CASSTPGQGAYEQYF. The CDR3 DNA reads TGTGCCAGCAGTACCCCGGGACAGGGGGCGTACGAGCAGTACTTC. The variable domain in full, with the rest retrieved from reference TRBV28 and TRBJ2-7, is DVKVTQSSRYLVKRTGEKVFLECVQDMDHENMFWYRQDPGLGLRLIYFSYDVKMKEKGDIPEGYSVSREKKERFSLILESASTNQTSMYLCASSTPGQGAYEQYFGPGTRLTVT.

The rearrangement links TRBV6-2 or TRBV6-3 to TRBJ2-3, with D unclear. Germline V gives CDR1 MNHEY, CDR2 SVGEGT. The CDR3 totals 16 residues. The V gene lost 4 bases and the J gene lost 0 bases, with 14 bases spanning the gap. CDR3 coding DNA: TGTGCCAGCAGTTCCTCGGTGGCGGCTAGCACAGATACGCAGTATTTT. Protein sequence: CASSSSVAASTDTQYF.

CDR3 DNA sequence: TGTGCCACCAGTGCCGGGACAAACTCCTACGAGCAGTACTTC. Amino acids: CATSAGTNSYEQYF. The chain links TRBV24-1 to TRBJ2-7; D perhaps matches TRBD1 (6 bases). The CDR3 covers 14 residues. V was shortened by 5 bases and J by 0 bases, with 10 bases between the two germline ends. Germline assignment: CDR1 KGHDR and CDR2 SFDVKD.

The chain combines TRBV5-1 with TRBJ2-3; 8 bases align to TRBD2. The CDR3 is made up of 15 amino acids. Losses at the gene ends were 4 bases for V and 2 bases for J; bases not matched to a gene: 6. Germline V gives CDR1 SGHRS, CDR2 YFSETQ. Here the CDR3 reads CASSRTSGPTDTQYF. The CDR3, as DNA: TGCGCCAGCAGCAGAACTAGCGGCCCCACAGATACGCAGTATTTT.

This chain uses TRBV6-5 with TRBJ2-3; the match to TRBD1 covers 9 bases. Trimming at V came to 6 bases and at J to 9 bases, leaving 13 bases not matched to a gene. There are 15 residues in the CDR3. Germline assignment: CDR1 MNHEY and CDR2 SVGAGI. The CDR3 DNA reads TGTGCCAGCAGCGTAAAGGGGACAGGGCAGGACACGCAGTATTTT. Translating it yields CASSVKGTGQDTQYF.

The chain links TRBV4-1 to TRBJ1-6; 9 bases line up with TRBD1. This CDR3 contains 15 residues. V shed 4 bases, J shed 8 bases, and the junction held 6 bases outside the gene matches. The V gene's germline CDR1 is MGHRA and CDR2 YSYEKL. CDR3 protein: CASSPSGTGYSPLHF. CDR3 nucleotide sequence: TGCGCCAGCAGCCCGTCCGGGACAGGGTATTCACCCCTCCACTTT.

This clone was seen just once. The chain uses TRBV7-9 and TRBJ1-2; D gene unclear. The CDR3 extends over 14 amino acids. The V gene lost 1 base and the J gene lost 6 bases, with 12 bases spanning the gap. Germline CDR1 SEHNR, CDR2 FQNEAQ (reference sequence). The CDR3 DNA is TGTGCCAGCAGCTTAGATGGAGGGTTTGATGGCTACACCTTC. Encoded protein: CASSLDGGFDGYTF. Full variable domain (remainder filled in from reference TRBV7-9 and TRBJ1-2): DTGVSQNPRHKITKRGQNVTFRCDPISEHNRLYWYRQTLGQGPEFLTYFQNEAQLEKSRLLSDRFSAERPKGSFSTLEIQRTEQGDSAMYLCASSLDGGFDGYTFGSGTRLTVV.

On this clone: At one boundary the junction diverges from the germline segment, which might be a read error. The V gene is TRBV5-1, the J gene TRBJ1-6; TRBD1 agrees at 9 bases. The CDR3 has 17 residues. Germline lookup yields CDR1 SGHRS and CDR2 YFSETQ. CDR3 nucleotide sequence: TGCGCCAGCAGCCCCTCGGGACAGGGTTGGGGAAATTTACCCCTCCACTTT. Amino acids: CASSPSGQGWGNLPLHF.

The CDR3 coding sequence is TGCGCCAGCATTAGATCCTACGAGCAGTACTTC. Amino acids: CASIRSYEQYF. The rearrangement links TRBV23-1 to TRBJ2-7, with unresolved D. TRBV23-1 qualifies as an ORF whose function is uncertain. Trimming removed 7 bases at V and 1 base at J, with 5 bases between. The CDR3 spans 11 residues.

As concerns this clone: Other DNA sequences within the sample encode an identical CDR3. The V call is TRBV5-1, the J call TRBJ2-3; TRBD2 matches 8 bases. Germline V CDR1 and CDR2: SGHRS, YFSETQ. The CDR3 consists of 17 residues. V lost 2 bases, J lost 1 base, and 9 bases stayed unmatched. For the CDR3, the DNA is TGCGCCAGCAGCTTAGGTACAAGCGGGAGAGGCACAGATACGCAGTATTTT. This sequence encodes CASSLGTSGRGTDTQYF.

This chain uses TRBV19 with TRBJ2-1; 8 bases agree with TRBD2. CDR1 is LNHDA, CDR2 SQIVND, per germline (reference sequence). V dropped 6 bases and J dropped 7; count of bases not matched to a gene: 14. The CDR3 spans 16 residues. The CDR3 region has the DNA TGTGCCAGTAGCCCACTCGGGACTAGTACCATAAATGAGCAGTTCTTC. Its translation is CASSPLGTSTINEQFF. The full variable domain, rest sourced from reference TRBV19 and TRBJ2-1, is DGGITQSPKYLFRKEGQNVTLSCEQNLNHDAMYWYRQDPGQGLRLIYYSQIVNDFQKGDIAEGYSVSREKKESFPLTVTSAQKNPTAFYLCASSPLGTSTINEQFFGPGTRLTVL.

The chain recombines TRBV12-3 or TRBV12-4 with TRBJ2-7, with D perhaps matching TRBD2 (5 bases). The CDR3 contains 11 residues. Trimming removed 6 bases from V and 5 bases from J, with 8 bases in between. DNA of the CDR3: TGTGCCAGCAGCCTGGAGGACGAGCAGTACTTC. This gives the protein CASSLEDEQYF.

The rearrangement uses TRBV29-1 and TRBJ2-1; 8 positions agree with TRBD2. V was pared by 4 bases and J by 3 bases, with 11 bases of the junction left unmatched. This CDR3 is 16 amino acids long. Germline CDR1 SQVTM, CDR2 ANQGSEA. CDR3 in DNA: TGCAGCGTTGCAACTAGCGGACCCTCTGTCTACAATGAGCAGTTCTTC. It translates to CSVATSGPSVYNEQFF.

The rearrangement uses TRBV3-1 (or the pseudogene TRBV3-2) and TRBJ2-1; 7 bases are shared with TRBD1. Germline CDR1 reads LGHDT; CDR2 reads YNNKEL (reference sequence). J was trimmed by 8 bases and V by 3 bases; bases with no gene match: 4. The CDR3 is made up of 13 amino acids. CDR3 protein: CASSQNRGYEQFF. DNA for the CDR3: TGTGCCAGCAGCCAGAACAGGGGTTATGAGCAGTTCTTC.